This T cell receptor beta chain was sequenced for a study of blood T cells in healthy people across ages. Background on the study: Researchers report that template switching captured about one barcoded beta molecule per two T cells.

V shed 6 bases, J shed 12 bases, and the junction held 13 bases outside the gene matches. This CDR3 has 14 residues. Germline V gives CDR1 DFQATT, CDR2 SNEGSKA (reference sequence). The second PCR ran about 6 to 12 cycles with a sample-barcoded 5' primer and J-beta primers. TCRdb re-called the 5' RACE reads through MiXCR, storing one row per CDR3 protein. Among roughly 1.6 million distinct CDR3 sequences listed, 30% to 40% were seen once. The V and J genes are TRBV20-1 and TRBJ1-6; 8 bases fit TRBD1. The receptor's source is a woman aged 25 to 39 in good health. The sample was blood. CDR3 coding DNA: TGCAGTGCAAAGGACAGGGACCCGCTATTACCCCTCCACTTT. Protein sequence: CSAKDRDPLLPLHF.